This TCR beta chain was identified in a study of blood T cell repertoires in COVID-19 (TCRdb year 2020). Background on the whole study: The collaborator samples originated in the United States, Italy and Spain and spanned the acute and convalescent phases of COVID-19. The prospective study material was composed of cDNA or gDNA derived from T cells, B-cell-depleted T cells, or PBMCs. Subjects who had been exposed to COVID-19, were actively infected with it, or had recovered from it provided the deeply sampled blood TCRbeta repertoires that made up the dataset. The repertoires were released in a freely available public database intended as a resource for research on the immune response to SARS-CoV-2. The samples were drawn from the first 160 participants of the ongoing ImmuneRACE study and from some 1,300 subjects provided by 6 global collaborators. Nearly every sample came with metadata listing a de-identified subject ID, COVID-19 status, age in years and sex. Where available, HLA class I and class II types were obtained from metadata supplied by the sample provider rather than from assay-based typing.

Paper-wide results and their limitations: How much clinical and demographic metadata was included differed by source and by participant, and the metadata was provided uncurated.

Whole blood was collected in K2EDTA tubes by collaborating institutions according to the institutions' own protocols. Collaborator samples were shipped for TCRbeta analysis as frozen whole blood, isolated PBMCs, or DNA extracted from either sample type. Turning to this clone: Its specific antigen is unknown. Per-base qualities were not stored, and no clone one base away is much larger.

V has 3 bases trimmed and J has 0 bases trimmed; junction bases matching no gene number 3. Via the germline V gene, CDR1 is SGHRS and CDR2 YFSETQ. The CDR3 runs 17 amino acids, cysteine and phenylalanine included. The read is trimmed to its CDR3 DNA, 51 bases read in frame from base 1. The immunoSEQ Assay, a bias-controlled multiplex PCR, was used to amplify TCRbeta CDR3 regions from genomic DNA. On the study's bioinformatics: The number of nucleated cells in each sample was estimated by amplification of reference gene primers within the assay. To quantify the absolute abundance of each unique TCRbeta CDR3 rearrangement, sequence reads were collapsed and filtered. For each sample, productive Simpson clonality was calculated as the square root of Simpson's diversity index over productive rearrangements. Imported from immuneACCESS, the table was reduced by TCRdb to in-frame sequences with V and J called. These copies leave out some clones; in studies compared against another copy, an unresolved V gene accounts for under half, and the cause of the remainder is not known. V, J and clone size derive from that table, while D and trimming were established from the DNA sequence. In all, the sample holds 150,000 to 200,000 clones, and approximately 84% of those were seen once. The ten biggest clones cover 22% of the sample.

Rearrangement joined TRBV5-1 to TRBJ2-5; TRBD2 lines up with 15 middle nucleotides. Specimen: peripheral blood. This TCR derives from a woman of 80 years or more with acute or convalescent COVID-19. The DNA reads TGCGCCAGCAGCTACGGACTAGCGGGAGGGTACCAAGAGACCCAGTACTTC. This gives the protein CASSYGLAGGYQETQYF.